This TCR beta chain comes out of a study of blood T cell repertoires in COVID-19 (dated by TCRdb to 2020 to 2022). About the full investigation: Collaborator samples came from the United States, Italy and Spain and covered acute and convalescent phases of COVID-19. The prospective study material was composed of cDNA or gDNA derived from T cells, B-cell-depleted T cells, or PBMCs. Sample metadata almost always included a de-identified subject ID, COVID-19 status, age in years and sex. Samples were obtained from the ongoing ImmuneRACE study (first 160 participants) and from over 1,000 subjects provided by 6 global collaborators. The repertoires were released in a freely available public database meant as a resource for research on the immune response to SARS-CoV-2. Where available, HLA class I and class II types were obtained from metadata supplied by the sample provider rather than from assay-based typing. Subjects who had been exposed to COVID-19, were actively infected with it, or had recovered from it provided the deeply sampled blood TCRbeta repertoires that made up the dataset.

The collaborating institutions used their own protocols to collect whole blood in K2EDTA tubes. For TCRbeta analysis, collaborator samples were shipped as frozen whole blood, as isolated PBMCs, or as DNA extracted from either sample type. The CDR3 spans 14 residues, from the cysteine through the phenylalanine. The kept DNA is CDR3 alone, 42 bases in frame from the first base. Trimming accounts for 5 bases at V and 5 bases at J, while the number of junction bases matched to no gene is 4. CDR1 and CDR2, per the germline V gene (reference sequence), are SEHNR and FQNEAQ. TCRbeta CDR3 regions were amplified from genomic DNA using the immunoSEQ Assay, a bias-controlled multiplex PCR. For the original study's pipeline: The number of nucleated cells in each sample was estimated by amplification of reference gene primers within the assay. Sequence reads were collapsed and filtered to measure the absolute abundance of every unique TCRbeta CDR3 rearrangement. For each sample, productive Simpson clonality was calculated as the square root of Simpson's diversity index across productive rearrangements. TCRdb re-hosts the immuneACCESS table, in-frame sequences only. Its copies lack some clones; in the studies checked, an unresolved V gene accounts for under half of them, and the cause for the rest is not known. V, J and clone size derive from that table, while D and trimming were established from the DNA sequence. The sample has about 140,000 clones on record, around 84% of them singletons. Together, the top ten hold under 7% of the sample.

With respect to this clone: Its cognate antigen has yet to be identified. No base quality information exists; no much larger clone differs at one position.

The research as a whole found: Clinical and demographic metadata were provided uncurated, with the amount varying by source and participant.

The chain is made from TRBV7-9 and TRBJ2-7, and TRBD2 matches 12 of the central bases. This clonotype was sampled from a human donor in a cohort sampled during active COVID-19. Sequencing input: peripheral blood. In nucleotides, the sequence is TGTGCCAGCAGCCCGACTAGCGGGGGCCACGAGCAGTACTTC. Its protein reads: CASSPTSGGHEQYF.